A selection of T cell receptor beta chains follows, all from one sample in a study of blood T cell repertoires in COVID-19. The method was immunoSEQ multiplex PCR; TCRdb's version includes in-frame clones alone and lacks a portion of them. The top ten hold roughly 17% of the sample, which has over 100,000 clones, roughly 75% seen once. Input material: peripheral blood. All receptors come from a man aged 55 to 69 with active or convalescent COVID-19. CDR3s include the opening cysteine and the closing phenylalanine or tryptophan. D genes are given only for firm matches. Only some rows state a clone size, as once, few, many or a class for expanded clones.

CDR3 DNA,CDR3 protein,J gene,D gene,clone size,V gene,CDR3 length
TGTGCCAGCAGTTCGGACAGGGGAAGGTTAAACACTGAAGCTTTCTTT,CASSSDRGRLNTEAFF,TRBJ1-1,TRBD1,-,TRBV28,16
TGCGCCAGCAGCCCAGGGACAGGGGGAGGCAATGAGCAGTTCTTC,CASSPGTGGGNEQFF,TRBJ2-1,TRBD1,-,TRBV5-1,15
TGTGCCAGCAGTTTATCGTATGGGGGCTCAAATTCACCCCTCCACTTT,CASSLSYGGSNSPLHF,TRBJ1-6,-,-,TRBV27,16
TGTGCCAGCAGCTTAAGAGCGGGAGGAAACAATGAGCAGTTCTTC,CASSLRAGGNNEQFF,TRBJ2-1,TRBD2,-,TRBV7-2,15
TGCGCCAGCAGTCGTCGGACCACTAGCGGGCCAAAAGAGACCCAGTACTTC,CASSRRTTSGPKETQYF,TRBJ2-5,TRBD2,once,TRBV5-1,17
TGTGCCAGCAGACGGGGGGACAGGGGTCTCTATGGCTACACCTTC,CASRRGDRGLYGYTF,TRBJ1-2,TRBD1,few,TRBV27,15
TGTGCCACCAGTGATTGGACAGGGTCTAACTATGGCTACACCTTC,CATSDWTGSNYGYTF,TRBJ1-2,TRBD1,-,TRBV24-1,15
TGTGCCAGCAGCTTGATAACGGGTAACACCGGGGAGCTGTTTTTT,CASSLITGNTGELFF,TRBJ2-2,-,-,TRBV5-6,15
TGTGCCAGCACGGCTCAGGGTGGCGACTACGAGCAGTACTTC,CASTAQGGDYEQYF,TRBJ2-7,-,-,TRBV18,14
TGTGCCAGCAGGGCGAGCGGGAGAGCAGATACGCAGTATTTT,CASRASGRADTQYF,TRBJ2-3,TRBD2,few,TRBV28,14
TGTGCCAGCAGCTTAGCACTAGCGGGCTACAATGAGCAGTTCTTC,CASSLALAGYNEQFF,TRBJ2-1,TRBD2,-,TRBV7-2,15
TGTGCCAGCTCACCAGCTCCGAGCTCCTACGAGCAGTACTTC,CASSPAPSSYEQYF,TRBJ2-7,-,once,TRBV18,14
TGTGCCAGCTCAGCACAGGGAGGGGCCTACAATGAGCAGTTCTTC,CASSAQGGAYNEQFF,TRBJ2-1,-,-,TRBV18,15
TGTGCCAGCAGCTTAAGACAGGGGATGAGTGAGCAGTTCTTC,CASSLRQGMSEQFF,TRBJ2-1,TRBD1,once,TRBV7-2,14
TGTGCCAGCAGCTCCCAGGGATCTAACACTGAAGCTTTCTTT,CASSSQGSNTEAFF,TRBJ1-1,-,-,TRBV7-2,14
TGTGCCAGCAGTGAATGGGGCAAAGCTATGAACACCGGGGAGCTGTTTTTT,CASSEWGKAMNTGELFF,TRBJ2-2,-,-,TRBV25-1,17
TGTGCCAGCAGCGTCGGGACTAGCGGGGCCACGGGGCAGTTCTTC,CASSVGTSGATGQFF,TRBJ2-1,TRBD2,few,TRBV9,15
TGCGCCAGCAGCCAGTCCTACGGCACAGATACGCAGTATTTT,CASSQSYGTDTQYF,TRBJ2-3,-,once,TRBV4-1,14
TGTGCCAGCACCCCTTATACCCTGGGACGGGTCACAGGGGGTAGGTATGGCTACACCTTC,CASTPYTLGRVTGGRYGYTF,TRBJ1-2,TRBD1,-,TRBV9,20
TGCGCCAGCAGCCAGTCCGGGACAGGGGAAGAGACCCAGTACTTC,CASSQSGTGEETQYF,TRBJ2-5,TRBD1,-,TRBV4-3,15
TGTGCCAGCTTACGACCGGGACAGGGCCAAGAGACCCAGTACTTC,CASLRPGQGQETQYF,TRBJ2-5,TRBD1,-,TRBV2,15
TGTGCCAGCAGATGGACAGCTTCTAACTATGGCTACACCTTC,CASRWTASNYGYTF,TRBJ1-2,-,once,TRBV6-5,14
TGTGCCAGCGGGAGCCTTGAGCAGTTCTTC,CASGSLEQFF,TRBJ2-1,-,-,TRBV12-3/TRBV12-4,10
TGCGCCAGCAGCTTGGTCCCTAGCGGGAGTGGAGAGACCCAGTACTTC,CASSLVPSGSGETQYF,TRBJ2-5,TRBD2,-,TRBV5-1,16
TGTGCCACCAGTGGTTGGACAGGGGGGCGCGCTGAAGCTTTCTTT,CATSGWTGGRAEAFF,TRBJ1-1,TRBD1,-,TRBV24-1,15
TGTGCCAGCAGCCCGGGCGGGGTGTTGGAGACCCAGTACTTC,CASSPGGVLETQYF,TRBJ2-5,-,-,TRBV11-3,14
TGTGCCAGCAGTTCCGCCCAGAGACAGTTCTCCTACAATGAGCAGTTCTTC,CASSSAQRQFSYNEQFF,TRBJ2-1,-,-,TRBV28,17
TGTGCCAGCAGCGTAGGCCAAACAGGGGTATCCGAGCAGTACTTC,CASSVGQTGVSEQYF,TRBJ2-7,TRBD1,-,TRBV9,15
TGTGCCAGCAGCCACCTAGGTGTAGGGGGCGGCACTAATGAAAAACTGTTTTTT,CASSHLGVGGGTNEKLFF,TRBJ1-4,TRBD1,-,TRBV3-1/TRBV3-2,18